These 15 T cell receptor beta chains were sequenced from one sample in a study of T-cell reconstitution after alpha-beta-depleted transplantation in children. TCRbeta library construction was performed incorporating unique molecular identifiers. TCRdb re-called the PCR reads through MiXCR, storing one row per CDR3 protein. The table includes 500,000 to 600,000 distinct CDR3 sequences, 32% detected once. Sample: PBMCs from the stem cell graft donor, taken from the stem cell graft. The receptor set was obtained from a human donor who donated a stem cell graft to a child with aplastic anemia.

A few counts support this clonotype. The chain couples TRBV5-5 to TRBJ1-5, with D maybe TRBD1 (5 bases). Germline CDR1 is SGHKS and CDR2 is YYEKEE (reference sequence). V was cut by 3 bases and J by 5 bases, with 15 bases left in between. This CDR3 contains 15 residues. The DNA for the CDR3 is TGTGCCAGCAGCTGGGACGGGAGTTGGGATCAGCCCCAGCATTTT. Its protein is CASSWDGSWDQPQHF.

The chain links TRBV29-1 to TRBJ2-1; TRBD2 agrees at 11 bases. The V gene end was trimmed by 7 bases and the J gene end by 0 bases; junction bases not matched to a gene: 8. The CDR3 runs to 16 residues. Germline loops: CDR1 SQVTM, CDR2 ANQGSEA. CDR3 nucleotides: TGCAGCGCCCCGGGACTAGCGGTAAGCTCCTACAATGAGCAGTTCTTC. This codes for CSAPGLAVSSYNEQFF.

The chain's CDR3 is CASSHQGQGGGLETQYF. The DNA of the CDR3 is TGTGCCAGCAGCCATCAGGGACAGGGTGGGGGATTGGAGACCCAGTACTTC. This chain links TRBV3-1 with TRBJ2-5; 9 positions match TRBD1. Germline CDR1 and CDR2: LGHDT and YNNKEL (reference sequence). The ends lost 3 bases at V and 5 bases at J; junction bases unmatched: 13. This CDR3 contains 17 residues.

This clonotype was counted a few times. The V and J genes are TRBV6-1 and TRBJ2-6; D is unclear. V dropped 6 bases and J dropped 0 bases, with 9 bases sitting between them. CDR3 length: 15 residues. Germline V gives CDR1 MNHNS, CDR2 SASEGT. CDR3 bases: TGTGCCAGCAGCCCTATGAACTCTGGGGCCAACGTCCTGACTTTC. As protein: CASSPMNSGANVLTF.

V is TRBV7-2 and J is TRBJ2-2; 7 nucleotides align to TRBD1. The J segment lost 6 bases and the V segment lost 5 bases, leaving 3 bases of the junction unmatched. CDR1 is SGHTA, CDR2 FQGNSA, per germline. CDR3 length: 13 amino acids. The CDR3 here is CASSTQGAGELFF. In nucleotides, the CDR3 is TGTGCCAGCAGCACTCAGGGGGCCGGGGAGCTGTTTTTT.

This clonotype has more than one count but fewer than ten. The chain employs TRBV5-1 and TRBJ1-2; 7 bases are a match to TRBD1. Germline V gene lookup returns CDR1 SGHRS and CDR2 YFSETQ. V shed 5 bases, J shed 8 bases, and the junction held 12 bases outside the gene matches. This CDR3 is 14 amino acids long. Here the CDR3 reads CASRIENRGGGYTF. The CDR3 nucleotides read TGCGCCAGCAGGATCGAGAACAGGGGCGGAGGCTACACCTTC.

This clonotype was observed a few times. The V gene is TRBV6-4, the J gene TRBJ2-3; 15 nucleotides match TRBD2. This CDR3 spans 19 amino acids. Trimming took 0 bases from V and 2 from J; bases not matched to a gene: 6. Germline-derived CDR1 and CDR2 are MRHNA and SNTAGT. CDR3 in amino acids: CASSDSGGTSGRPTDTQYF. In DNA form, the CDR3 reads TGTGCCAGCAGTGACTCGGGAGGGACTAGCGGGAGGCCCACAGATACGCAGTATTTT.

This clonotype was observed a handful of times. The chain carries TRBV29-1 and TRBJ2-3, with TRBD1 identical over 8 bases. V shed 5 bases, J shed 5 bases, and the junction held 12 bases outside the gene matches. Looked up from germline, CDR1 is SQVTM and CDR2 is ANQGSEA. The CDR3 loop spans 15 amino acids. CDR3 in DNA: TGCAGCGTTAAAATAGGGACAGGCCGGGGAGATACGCAGTATTTT. It translates to CSVKIGTGRGDTQYF.

This clonotype was found once. The V gene is TRBV7-2, the J gene TRBJ2-7; 8 bases map to TRBD2. CDR3 length: 17 residues. The V gene end was trimmed by 3 bases and the J gene end by 0 bases; junction bases not matched to a gene: 10. Germline lookup yields CDR1 SGHTA and CDR2 FQGNSA. The CDR3 nucleotides are TGTGCCAGCAGCTTCGGGATGCGAGCGGGAGCCTCCTACGAGCAGTACTTC. It yields the protein CASSFGMRAGASYEQYF.

This clonotype has only a few counts. V usage is TRBV4-3 and J usage is TRBJ1-2; unclear D gene. The V and J ends lost 0 bases and 2 bases respectively, with 16 bases between them. The CDR3 totals 17 residues. Germline-derived CDR1 and CDR2 are LGHNA and YSLEER. The CDR3 sequence is CASSQDYMAVLNYGYTF. The CDR3 coding sequence is TGCGCCAGCAGCCAAGACTACATGGCGGTCTTGAACTATGGCTACACCTTC.

The chain couples TRBV7-8 to TRBJ2-2, with 8 positions matching TRBD2. V was clipped by 4 bases and J by 4 bases; unmatched bases: 14. In germline, CDR1 is SGHVS, CDR2 FQNEAQ. This CDR3 has 18 residues. CDR3 bases: TGTGCCAGCAGCTGGGGCCCTCGTCAGCGGGAGCTCACCGGGGAGCTGTTTTTT. Translation gives CASSWGPRQRELTGELFF.

The V gene is TRBV7-2, the J gene TRBJ2-7; the D gene is possibly TRBD1 (5 bases). The CDR3 spans 14 residues. Trimming removed 4 bases from V and 2 bases from J, with 12 bases in between. In germline, CDR1 is SGHTA, CDR2 FQGNSA. CDR3 nucleotides: TGTGCCAGCAGCTCCCAGGGCGGTACCTACGAGCAGTACTTC. Protein product: CASSSQGGTYEQYF. The full variable domain, completed using reference TRBV7-2 and TRBJ2-7, is GAGVSQSPSNKVTEKGKDVELRCDPISGHTALYWYRQSLGQGLEFLIYFQGNSAPDKSGLPSDRFSAERTGGSVSTLTIQRTQQEDSAVYLCASSSQGGTYEQYFGPGTRLTVT.

This clonotype turned up a few times. The CDR3 DNA reads TGCAGCGTTGGGACAGGACGTAACTATGGCTACACCTTC. This gives the protein CSVGTGRNYGYTF. The gene calls are TRBV29-1 and TRBJ1-2; the match to TRBD1 covers 7 bases. Trimming cost V 4 bases and J 1 base; bases outside gene matches: 3. The germline V gene has CDR1 SQVTM and CDR2 ANQGSEA. The CDR3 runs 13 residues.

V gene TRBV5-1 combines with J gene TRBJ1-6; TRBD1 aligns across 8 bases. V trimming: 1 base; J trimming: 7 bases; junction bases outside the gene matches: 1. Looked up from germline, CDR1 is SGHRS and CDR2 is YFSETQ. The CDR3 has 14 amino acids. The CDR3 DNA reads TGCGCCAGCAGCTTGCGACAGGGGAATTCACCCCTCCACTTT. Protein product: CASSLRQGNSPLHF.

This clonotype was recorded a few times. V and J are TRBV7-3 and TRBJ2-3; D not certain. Between the trimmed V and J ends, which lost 5 bases and 4 bases, there was a span of 16 bases. Germline values: CDR1 SGHTA, CDR2 FQGTGA. This CDR3 spans 15 amino acids. The DNA for the CDR3 is TGTGCCAGCAGCCACCGATTTTGGCCCGCAGATACGCAGTATTTT. Amino acid sequence: CASSHRFWPADTQYF.